This entry describes one T cell receptor (beta chain). Antigen specificity is unknown. Unstimulated naive, memory, effector memory and TEMRA subsets from three donor pairs underwent sequencing. The record originates from a study of siplizumab effects on memory and regulatory T cells. Study-wide results and caveats: Siplizumab brought about a significant reduction in alloreactive sequences traceable to unstimulated CD4+ memory cells. Naive T cells were seemingly more diverse than memory cells, and major contributions to the alloresponse seemed to be made by them.

The CDR3 covers 16 residues. Clones were read by immunoSEQ multiplex PCR, and TCRdb kept only the in-frame ones, dropping some. Counted here are about 64,000 clones, roughly 97% occurring once; the ten biggest clones make up approximately 0.1%. The source material was naive CD8+ T cells sorted from blood. This chain links TRBV7-5 with TRBJ2-7; TRBD2, the D gene given by the table, was not confirmed from the DNA. TRBV7-5 is a pseudogene. This TCR came from a human donor in good health. The CDR3 bases are TGTGTCAGAAGTGCTAGTAGCGGGGGGGCTCCTTACGAGCAGTACTTC. Its translation is CVRSASSGGAPYEQYF.